The 16 T cell receptor beta chains below come from one sample, sequenced in a study of T cells in localized non-small cell lung cancer. TCRdb's table, derived via immunoSEQ multiplex PCR, lists solely in-frame clones and lacks some. This table holds approximately 31,000 clones, 85% to 90% found once. The sample consisted of peripheral blood, taken before any cancer treatment. The receptors were gathered from a male donor aged 60 or over with stage III lung adenocarcinoma.

V is TRBV2 and J is TRBJ1-2; D uncertain. From germline, CDR1 is SNHLY and CDR2 FYNNEI. The V end lost 6 bases, the J end lost 2 bases, and 13 bases lay between the germline ends. The CDR3 has 14 residues. CDR3: CASRREGTNYGYTF. The CDR3 DNA reads as TGTGCCAGCAGGAGGGAAGGAACGAACTATGGCTACACCTTC.

The rearrangement joins TRBV7-9 to TRBJ1-1; TRBD1 is a possible D gene (6 bases). This CDR3 comprises 13 residues. CDR1 is SEHNR and CDR2 is FQNEAQ in the germline V gene (reference sequence). Trimming shortened V by 5 bases and J by 4 bases, and 11 bases separated the two germline ends. The CDR3 reads CASSPKQGTEAFF. The CDR3 region has the DNA TGTGCCAGCAGCCCTAAACAGGGCACTGAAGCTTTCTTT.

The DNA of the CDR3 is TGCGCCAGCAGCTTAACCGGGCAGGTCAATACTGAAGCTTTCTTT. It yields the protein CASSLTGQVNTEAFF. The chain joins TRBV5-1 to TRBJ1-1; D is ambiguous. The V gene lost 2 bases and the J gene lost 5 bases, with 16 bases spanning the gap. Germline V CDR1 and CDR2: SGHRS, YFSETQ. This CDR3 is 15 amino acids long.

The J gene is TRBJ2-7, the V gene TRBV6-5; D call uncertain. Trimming stripped 3 bases from V and 2 bases from J, with 8 bases between. The germline CDR1 and CDR2 sequences are MNHEY and SVGAGI. CDR3 length equals 13 residues. This chain's CDR3 is CASSYGEAYEQYF. The CDR3, as DNA: TGTGCCAGCAGTTATGGAGAAGCCTACGAGCAGTACTTC.

This sequence joins TRBV2 and TRBJ1-3, with unresolved D. The CDR3 is 15 amino acids. Trimming shortened V by 3 bases and J by 0 bases, and 9 bases separated the two germline ends. In germline, CDR1 is SNHLY, CDR2 FYNNEI. The DNA of the CDR3 is TGTGCCAGCAGTGACTGGAGCTCCTCTGGAAACACCATATATTTT. Residues: CASSDWSSSGNTIYF. Full variable domain (remainder filled in from reference TRBV2 and TRBJ1-3): EPEVTQTPSHQVTQMGQEVILRCVPISNHLYFYWYRQILGQKVEFLVSFYNNEISEKSEIFDDQFSVERPDGSNFTLKIRSTKLEDSAMYFCASSDWSSSGNTIYFGEGSWLTVV.

This chain uses TRBV7-3 with TRBJ2-6, with D hard to call. Trimming took off 5 bases at V and 1 base at J, with 6 bases between the two ends. The CDR3 contains 14 residues. Per the germline V gene, CDR1 is SGHTA and CDR2 is FQGTGA. The CDR3 reads CASSQSSGANVLTF. CDR3 nucleotides: TGTGCCAGCAGCCAGAGTTCTGGGGCCAACGTCCTGACTTTC.

The V call is TRBV21-1, the J call TRBJ2-1; the D call TRBD2 from the table was never checked on the DNA. TRBV21-1 is reported as a pseudogene. CDR3 length: 17 amino acids. In nucleotides, the CDR3 is TGTGCCAGCAGCAAAGAATGGGCAGCGGTTTCGGGGAATGAGCAGTTCTTC. It specifies CASSKEWAAVSGNEQFF.

The genes are TRBV10-3 and TRBJ2-7; D tentatively fits TRBD1 or TRBD2 (5 bases each). V was clipped by 8 bases and J by 4 bases, with 21 bases between them. In germline, CDR1 is ENHRY, CDR2 SYGVKD. The CDR3 is 15 amino acids. The CDR3 region has the DNA TGTGCCATCTCACAAACTGCCGGGACGAATTACGAGCAGTACTTC. Translating gives CAISQTAGTNYEQYF.

V is TRBV28 and J is TRBJ1-5, with D tentatively TRBD1 (6 bases). CDR1 and CDR2 (germline): MDHEN, SYDVKM. The CDR3 covers 14 residues. V lost 7 bases and J lost 7, with 17 bases in between. Here the CDR3 DNA reads TGTGCCAGCACCCCTGGGGCAGGGGACCAGCCCCAGCATTTT. Translated: CASTPGAGDQPQHF.

The chain joins TRBV30 to TRBJ1-1, with 7 bases matching TRBD1. Per the germline V gene, CDR1 is GTSNPN and CDR2 is SVGIG (reference sequence). This CDR3 has 15 residues. Losses at the gene ends were 0 bases for V and 4 bases for J; bases not matched to a gene: 8. In DNA, the CDR3 is TGTGCCTGGAGTGTACAGGGGACGGGATTCACTGAAGCTTTCTTT. Its protein product is CAWSVQGTGFTEAFF.

The chain couples TRBV5-1 to TRBJ2-3, with no clear D. CDR1 SGHRS and CDR2 YFSETQ come from the germline V gene. The CDR3 spans 14 residues. Trimming stripped 2 bases from V and 0 bases from J, with 7 bases between. CDR3: CASSLTASTDTQYF. CDR3 coding DNA: TGCGCCAGCAGCTTAACAGCTAGCACAGATACGCAGTATTTT.

The rearrangement uses TRBV6-5 and TRBJ1-4; TRBD1 aligns across 8 bases. In germline, CDR1 is MNHEY, CDR2 SVGAGI. V trimming: 4 bases; J trimming: 8 bases; junction bases outside the gene matches: 6. This CDR3 is 14 amino acids long. The CDR3 DNA is TGTGCCAGCAGTTGGCAGGGGGCCGGGGAAAAACTGTTTTTT. As protein: CASSWQGAGEKLFF.

The rearrangement uses TRBV10-3 and TRBJ1-6, with D perhaps matching TRBD1 (5 bases). CDR1 ENHRY and CDR2 SYGVKD come from the germline V gene. The CDR3 consists of 14 residues. V lost 10 bases and J 5 bases, leaving 15 bases between the germline ends. The CDR3 nucleotides are TGTGCCACGACAGAAGCTACACATAATTCACCCCTCCACTTT. It specifies CATTEATHNSPLHF.

The rearrangement uses TRBV7-9 and TRBJ1-4; D is unresolved. Germline V gives CDR1 SEHNR, CDR2 FQNEAQ (reference sequence). V shed 3 bases and J shed 4 bases, with 12 bases lying between them. The CDR3 is 15 residues long. The CDR3 region is CASSLNGFGNEKLFF. The DNA of the CDR3 is TGTGCCAGCAGCTTGAATGGGTTTGGTAATGAAAAACTGTTTTTT.

Only one count was recorded for this clone. CDR3 in amino acids: CASSESLGGRNTEAFF. The CDR3 DNA is TGTGCCAGCAGTGAAAGTTTAGGTGGCAGGAACACTGAAGCTTTCTTT. The V gene is TRBV2, the J gene TRBJ1-1; D remains unclear. The length of the CDR3 is 16 residues. V was trimmed by 2 bases and J by 1 base, leaving 14 bases between them. CDR1 and CDR2 (germline): SNHLY, FYNNEI.

The chain recombines TRBV11-1 with TRBJ2-5; a possible D gene is TRBD1 (5 bases). This CDR3 contains 15 residues. Trimming stripped 1 base from V and 4 bases from J, with 13 bases between. Germline V lookup: CDR1 SGHAT, CDR2 FQDESV (reference sequence). The CDR3 loop reads CASSLGTPVGETQYF. The DNA of the CDR3 is TGTGCCAGCAGCTTAGGGACACCGGTGGGAGAGACCCAGTACTTC. The variable domain in full, with the rest retrieved from reference TRBV11-1 and TRBJ2-5, is EAEVAQSPRYKITEKSQAVAFWCDPISGHATLYWYRQILGQGPELLVQFQDESVVDDSQLPKDRFSAERLKGVDSTLKIQPAELGDSAMYLCASSLGTPVGETQYFGPGTRLLVL.